This TCR beta chain appears in the sequencing data of a study of T cell changes during pregnancy in multiple sclerosis. This CDR3 has 13 amino acids. The V gene lost 5 bases and the J gene lost 5 bases, with 12 bases spanning the gap. Germline assignment: CDR1 SGHAT and CDR2 FQNNGV. Clones were read by immunoSEQ multiplex PCR, and TCRdb kept only the in-frame ones, dropping some. Here the sample spans about 31,000 clones, about 91% being singletons. The clonotype was recovered from a female donor with multiple sclerosis, enrolled in a pregnancy study. Material: CD8+ T cells from peripheral blood mononuclear cells, obtained in the first trimester of pregnancy. This chain connects TRBV11-2 to TRBJ1-2; D not certain. CDR3 amino acids: CASSPGTPYGYTF. The CDR3 region has the DNA TGTGCCAGCAGCCCCGGTACCCCATATGGCTACACCTTC.